The T cell receptor (beta chain) under discussion was sequenced for a study of beta chain features in type 1 diabetes. Background on the study: Researchers looked at roughly 110 million sorted cells across all samples.

Overall study findings and caveats: Moderately but significantly shorter TCRB CDR3s were found in Type 1 diabetes patients in all four CD4+ subsets.

cDNA synthesis used the whole RNA isolate, giving expressed TCRB sequences. Assay: immunoSEQ multiplex PCR; the TCRdb copy retains only in-frame clones and omits some. The sample lists 600,000 to 750,000 clones, roughly 12% occurring once. V was clipped by 6 bases and J by 4 bases, with 10 bases between them. The CDR3 runs 13 residues. In germline, CDR1 is LNHDA, CDR2 SQIVND (reference sequence). As regards this clone: No antigen is known for it.

This chain joins TRBV19 and TRBJ1-5, with D hard to call. The clonotype comes from a man under 40 with type 1 diabetes. The sequenced material came from naive CD4+ T cells from blood. The CDR3 loop is CASRERRNQPQHF. As DNA, the CDR3 is TGTGCCAGTAGAGAGAGACGGAATCAGCCCCAGCATTTT. Drawing the rest from reference TRBV19 and TRBJ1-5, the complete variable domain is DGGITQSPKYLFRKEGQNVTLSCEQNLNHDAMYWYRQDPGQGLRLIYYSQIVNDFQKGDIAEGYSVSREKKESFPLTVTSAQKNPTAFYLCASRERRNQPQHFGDGTRLSIL.